The 17 T cell receptor beta chains below were found in one sample sequenced in a study of blood T cell repertoires in COVID-19. Data came from immunoSEQ multiplex PCR; TCRdb stores just in-frame clones and leaves some out. The sample consists of about 200,000 clones, about nine tenths of them appearing once. Sequenced sample: peripheral blood. The receptors shown here come from a man aged 18-30 years with active or convalescent COVID-19.

The chain recombines TRBV11-1 with TRBJ1-2; D unclear. The germline gives CDR1 SGHAT, CDR2 FQDESV (reference sequence). V lost 5 bases to trimming and J lost 6 bases, with 13 bases between them. The CDR3 spans 13 residues. This chain's CDR3 is CASSRGRRNGYTF. Here the CDR3 DNA reads TGTGCCAGCAGCCGTGGGCGACGGAATGGCTACACCTTC.

The chain employs TRBV2 and TRBJ1-2, with 10 bases that match TRBD1. Germline trimming cut 8 bases from V and 2 bases from J; bases unmatched to any gene: 5. This CDR3 region has 14 residues. The germline V gene has CDR1 SNHLY and CDR2 FYNNEI. CDR3 bases: TGTGCCAGCTGTCAGGACAGGGGGAACTATGGCTACACCTTC. Translating gives CASCQDRGNYGYTF.

The rearrangement uses TRBV10-3 and TRBJ1-2, with D unclear. The length of the CDR3 is 12 residues. Germline V gene sequence: CDR1 ENHRY, CDR2 SYGVKD. The germline V and J ends were trimmed by 10 bases and 6 bases, with 15 bases remaining between them. The CDR3 sequence: CATEGRENGYTF. The CDR3 DNA is TGTGCCACCGAAGGGCGGGAGAATGGCTACACCTTC.

The chain is built from TRBV7-9 and TRBJ1-4, with a weak D call TRBD1 (6 bases). The V gene's germline CDR1 is SEHNR and CDR2 FQNEAQ (reference sequence). The CDR3 covers 13 residues. V was pared by 9 bases and J by 7 bases, with 15 bases between. CDR3: CASSRGLGEKLFF. DNA of the CDR3: TGTGCCAGTAGCAGGGGACTTGGTGAAAAACTGTTTTTT.

This rearrangement joins TRBV4-2 to TRBJ1-1, with unresolved D. V was cut by 1 base and J by 0 bases, with 9 bases left in between. The CDR3 sequence is 15 residues long. The germline gives CDR1 LGHNA, CDR2 YNFKEQ. The CDR3 bases are TGTGCCAGCAGCCAAGCACCGGAGGTGAACACTGAAGCTTTCTTT. Its translation: CASSQAPEVNTEAFF.

V usage is TRBV10-2 and J usage is TRBJ2-1; tentative D call: TRBD1 (6 bases). The CDR3 is 15 residues long. In germline, CDR1 is WSHSY, CDR2 SAAADI. Deletions cut 5 bases from V and 5 bases from J, with 16 bases between. The DNA of the CDR3 is TGCGCCAGCAGTACCACAGGGACGCAAAACAATGAGCAGTTCTTC. Protein product: CASSTTGTQNNEQFF.

The sample holds a few counts of this clone. This chain links TRBV7-8 with TRBJ2-1; 10 nucleotides line up with TRBD2. CDR1 is SGHVS and CDR2 is FQNEAQ in the germline V gene. The CDR3 extends over 16 amino acids. With V trimmed by 5 bases and J by 8 bases, 12 bases remained unmatched. The CDR3 DNA is TGTGCCAGCAGCGCCATAGCGGGAGGCCCGGTAGATGAGCAGTTCTTC. This gives the protein CASSAIAGGPVDEQFF. Variable domain in full (rest from reference TRBV7-8 and TRBJ2-1): GAGVSQSPRYKVAKRGQDVALRCDPISGHVSLFWYQQALGQGPEFLTYFQNEAQLDKSGLPSDRFFAERPEGSVSTLKIQRTQQEDSAVYLCASSAIAGGPVDEQFFGPGTRLTVL.

The gene calls are TRBV3-1 (or the pseudogene TRBV3-2) and TRBJ2-5; TRBD1 matches at 9 bases. The germline gives CDR1 LGHDT, CDR2 YNNKEL (reference sequence). The V and J ends lost 3 bases and 3 bases, in that order; junction bases with no gene match: 2. This CDR3 is built from 14 residues. The CDR3 DNA sequence: TGTGCCAGCAGCCACCGGGACAGGGAAGAGACCCAGTACTTC. Amino acids: CASSHRDREETQYF.

The chain joins TRBV25-1 to TRBJ1-4; D gene ambiguous. V lost 1 base and J 0 bases, leaving 9 bases between the germline ends. Germline values: CDR1 MGHDK, CDR2 SYGVNS. The CDR3 is 16 residues long. The DNA for the CDR3 is TGTGCCAGCAGTGAATCTCTAGTATCAACTAATGAAAAACTGTTTTTT. Translation: CASSESLVSTNEKLFF.

The chain has TRBV12-5 and TRBJ2-3, with D unresolved. V gave up 6 bases and J gave up 1 base, with 8 bases separating them. This CDR3 has 13 residues. Germline values: CDR1 LGHNT, CDR2 FRNRAP. CDR3 protein: CASGGSGTDTQYF. The CDR3 DNA sequence: TGTGCTAGTGGAGGCAGCGGCACAGATACGCAGTATTTT.

A single count supports this clone. The CDR3: CASSYGQQGAGGYTF. The CDR3 nucleotides are TGTGCCAGCAGTTACGGTCAACAGGGGGCGGGAGGCTACACCTTC. The chain couples TRBV6-5 to TRBJ1-2, with 9 bases aligning to TRBD1. CDR3 size: 15 residues. The germline V gene has CDR1 MNHEY and CDR2 SVGAGI. After removal of 2 bases from V and 8 bases from J, the junction contained 9 bases not matched to a gene.

As concerns this clone: At one end the junction does not follow the germline gene, possibly because of a read error. This chain connects TRBV6-1 to TRBJ1-1; 9 bases line up with TRBD1. CDR1 is MNHNS and CDR2 is SASEGT in the germline V gene. CDR3 size: 17 residues. CDR3 bases: TGTGCCAGCAGTCAAGCGACAGGGGGAGGTTTGTGGACTGAAGCTTTCTTT. Translated, it gives CASSQATGGGLWTEAFF.

V gene TRBV12-3 or TRBV12-4 combines with J gene TRBJ1-2, with a weak D call TRBD1 (6 bases). The CDR3 consists of 12 residues. V lost 3 bases and J lost 8, with 10 bases in between. The CDR3 loop reads CASSFSQGGYTF. The CDR3 coding sequence is TGTGCCAGCAGTTTTTCACAGGGCGGCTACACCTTC.

This clone was counted a few times. The V gene is TRBV12-3 or TRBV12-4, the J gene TRBJ2-3; D unclear. CDR3 size: 13 residues. V dropped 3 bases and J dropped 2 bases, with 6 bases sitting between them. The CDR3 region is CASSLSNTDTQYF. The CDR3 bases are TGTGCCAGCAGTTTGTCTAACACAGATACGCAGTATTTT.

The V gene is TRBV21-1, the J gene TRBJ2-3; the table gives TRBD2 as D, unverified against the DNA. TRBV21-1 is flagged as a pseudogene. CDR3 length: 19 residues. The CDR3 coding sequence is TGTGCCAGCAGCACGAACAAGGACGGGATGGGAATGGGGACAGATACGCAGTATTTT. This codes for CASSTNKDGMGMGTDTQYF.

The chain is built from TRBV30 and TRBJ1-1; TRBD1 aligns across 8 bases. The germline CDR1 and CDR2 sequences are GTSNPN and SVGIG (reference sequence). This CDR3 has 14 amino acids. Trimming cost V 2 bases and J 5 bases; bases outside gene matches: 7. The CDR3 nucleotides are TGTGCCTGGAGTTCAGCCTACAGGGGGACTGAAGCTTTCTTT. It is translated as CAWSSAYRGTEAFF. Filled out from reference TRBV30 and TRBJ1-1, the complete variable domain reads SQTIHQWPATLVQPVGSPLSLECTVEGTSNPNLYWYRQAAGRGLQLLFYSVGIGQISSEVPQNLSASRPQDRQFILSSKKLLLSDSGFYLCAWSSAYRGTEAFFGQGTRLTVV.

The chain employs TRBV14 and TRBJ2-7; 7 bases agree with TRBD1. Germline V lookup: CDR1 SGHDN, CDR2 FVKESK. V lost 6 bases to trimming and J lost 3 bases; unmatched junction nucleotides: 5. This CDR3 is 13 amino acids long. CDR3 loop: CASRQTGDYEQYF. The CDR3 DNA reads TGTGCCAGCAGACAAACAGGGGACTACGAGCAGTACTTC.